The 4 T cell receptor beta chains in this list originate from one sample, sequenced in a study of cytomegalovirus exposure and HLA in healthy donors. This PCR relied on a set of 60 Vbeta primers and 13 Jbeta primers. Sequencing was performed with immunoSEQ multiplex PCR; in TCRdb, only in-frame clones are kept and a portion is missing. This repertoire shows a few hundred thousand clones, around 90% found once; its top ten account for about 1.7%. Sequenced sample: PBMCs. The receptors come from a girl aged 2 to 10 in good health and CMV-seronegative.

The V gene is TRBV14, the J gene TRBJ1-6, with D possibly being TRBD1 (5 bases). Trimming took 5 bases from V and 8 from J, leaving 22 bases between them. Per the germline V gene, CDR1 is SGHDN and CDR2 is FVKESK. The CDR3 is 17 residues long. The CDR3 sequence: CASSSRAWGGVDSPLHF. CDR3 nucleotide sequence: TGTGCCAGCAGCTCTAGGGCATGGGGCGGTGTGGATTCACCCCTCCACTTT. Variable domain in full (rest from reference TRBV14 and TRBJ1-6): EAGVTQFPSHSVIEKGQTVTLRCDPISGHDNLYWYRRVMGKEIKFLLHFVKESKQDESGMPNNRFLAERTGGTYSTLKVQPAELEDSGVYFCASSSRAWGGVDSPLHFGNGTRLTVT.

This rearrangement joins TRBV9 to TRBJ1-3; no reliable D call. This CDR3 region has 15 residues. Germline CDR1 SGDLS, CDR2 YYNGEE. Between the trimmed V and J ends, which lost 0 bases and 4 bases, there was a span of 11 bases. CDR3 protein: CASSVDPPGGNTIYF. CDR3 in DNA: TGTGCCAGCAGCGTAGACCCGCCGGGGGGAAACACCATATATTTT.

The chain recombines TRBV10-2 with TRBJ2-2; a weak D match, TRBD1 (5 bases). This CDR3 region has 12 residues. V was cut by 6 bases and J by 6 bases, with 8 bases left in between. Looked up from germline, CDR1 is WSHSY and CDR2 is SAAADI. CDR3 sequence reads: CASSLGAGELFF. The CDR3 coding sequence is TGCGCCAGCAGCTTAGGGGCCGGGGAGCTGTTTTTT.

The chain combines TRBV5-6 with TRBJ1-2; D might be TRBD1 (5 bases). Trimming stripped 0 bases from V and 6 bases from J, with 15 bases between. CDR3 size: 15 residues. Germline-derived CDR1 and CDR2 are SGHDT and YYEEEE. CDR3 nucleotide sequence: TGTGCCAGCAGCTTGGGCTCGGGGGGAGCAGATGGCTACACCTTC. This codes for CASSLGSGGADGYTF.